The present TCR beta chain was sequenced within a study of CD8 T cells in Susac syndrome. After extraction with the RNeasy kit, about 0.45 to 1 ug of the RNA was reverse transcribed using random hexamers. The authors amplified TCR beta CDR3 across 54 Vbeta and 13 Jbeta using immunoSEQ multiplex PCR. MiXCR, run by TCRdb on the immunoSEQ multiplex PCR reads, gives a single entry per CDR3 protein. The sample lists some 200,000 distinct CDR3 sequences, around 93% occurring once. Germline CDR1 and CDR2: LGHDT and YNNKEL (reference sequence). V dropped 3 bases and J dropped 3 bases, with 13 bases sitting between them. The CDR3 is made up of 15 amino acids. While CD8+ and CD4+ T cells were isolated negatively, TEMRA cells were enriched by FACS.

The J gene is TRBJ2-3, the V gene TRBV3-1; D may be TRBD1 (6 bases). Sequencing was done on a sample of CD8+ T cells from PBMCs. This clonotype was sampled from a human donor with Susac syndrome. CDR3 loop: CASSQYRDGTDTQYF. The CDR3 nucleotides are TGTGCCAGCAGCCAGTACAGGGACGGTACAGATACGCAGTATTTT.